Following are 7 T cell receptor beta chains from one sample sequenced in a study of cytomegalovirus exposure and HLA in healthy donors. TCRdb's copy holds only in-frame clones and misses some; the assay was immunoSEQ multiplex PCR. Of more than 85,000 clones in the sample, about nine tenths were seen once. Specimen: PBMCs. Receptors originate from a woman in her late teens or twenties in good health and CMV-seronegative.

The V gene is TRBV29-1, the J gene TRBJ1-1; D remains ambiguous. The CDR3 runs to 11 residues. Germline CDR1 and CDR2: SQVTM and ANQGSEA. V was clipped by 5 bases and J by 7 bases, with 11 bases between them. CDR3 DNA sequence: TGCAGCGTTAGGGCGGGCAGTGAAGCTTTCTTT. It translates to CSVRAGSEAFF.

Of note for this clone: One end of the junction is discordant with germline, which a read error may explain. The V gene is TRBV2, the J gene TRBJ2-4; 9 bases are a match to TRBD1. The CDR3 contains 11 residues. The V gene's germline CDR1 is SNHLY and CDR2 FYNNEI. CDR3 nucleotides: TGTGCCAGCAGCCTTGGGGACAGGGCCCGATTC. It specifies CASSLGDRARF.

CDR3 region: CASSMSGGALAYEQYF. The CDR3 DNA reads as TGTGCCAGTAGTATGTCGGGAGGGGCCCTGGCGTACGAGCAGTACTTC. The chain has TRBV19 and TRBJ2-7; 8 nucleotides line up with TRBD2. V lost 3 bases to trimming and J lost 4 bases; unmatched junction nucleotides: 11. Germline assignment: CDR1 LNHDA and CDR2 SQIVND (reference sequence). This CDR3 spans 16 amino acids.

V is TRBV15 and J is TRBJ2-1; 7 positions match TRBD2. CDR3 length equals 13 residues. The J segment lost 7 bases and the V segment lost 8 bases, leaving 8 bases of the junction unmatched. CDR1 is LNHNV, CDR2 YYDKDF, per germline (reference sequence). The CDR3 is CATRTRVGNEQFF. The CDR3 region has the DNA TGTGCCACCCGGACTAGGGTCGGGAATGAGCAGTTCTTC.

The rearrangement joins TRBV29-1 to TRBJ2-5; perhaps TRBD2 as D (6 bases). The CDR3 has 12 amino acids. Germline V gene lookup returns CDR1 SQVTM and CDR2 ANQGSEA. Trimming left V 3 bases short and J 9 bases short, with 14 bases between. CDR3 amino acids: CSVDVVGGPQYF. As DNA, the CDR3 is TGCAGCGTTGACGTCGTGGGGGGACCCCAGTACTTC.

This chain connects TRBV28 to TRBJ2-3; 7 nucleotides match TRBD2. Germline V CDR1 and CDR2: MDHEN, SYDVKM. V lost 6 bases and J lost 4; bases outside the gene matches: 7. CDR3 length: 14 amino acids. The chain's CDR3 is CASRPSAGADTQYF. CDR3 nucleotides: TGTGCCAGCAGACCCTCGGCGGGAGCAGATACGCAGTATTTT.

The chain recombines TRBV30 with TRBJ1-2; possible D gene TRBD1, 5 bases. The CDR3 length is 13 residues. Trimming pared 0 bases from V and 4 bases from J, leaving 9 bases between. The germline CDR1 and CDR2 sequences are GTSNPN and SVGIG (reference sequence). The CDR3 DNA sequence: TGTGCCTGGAGTGTAGCCAGGGCCTATGGCTACACCTTC. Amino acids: CAWSVARAYGYTF.